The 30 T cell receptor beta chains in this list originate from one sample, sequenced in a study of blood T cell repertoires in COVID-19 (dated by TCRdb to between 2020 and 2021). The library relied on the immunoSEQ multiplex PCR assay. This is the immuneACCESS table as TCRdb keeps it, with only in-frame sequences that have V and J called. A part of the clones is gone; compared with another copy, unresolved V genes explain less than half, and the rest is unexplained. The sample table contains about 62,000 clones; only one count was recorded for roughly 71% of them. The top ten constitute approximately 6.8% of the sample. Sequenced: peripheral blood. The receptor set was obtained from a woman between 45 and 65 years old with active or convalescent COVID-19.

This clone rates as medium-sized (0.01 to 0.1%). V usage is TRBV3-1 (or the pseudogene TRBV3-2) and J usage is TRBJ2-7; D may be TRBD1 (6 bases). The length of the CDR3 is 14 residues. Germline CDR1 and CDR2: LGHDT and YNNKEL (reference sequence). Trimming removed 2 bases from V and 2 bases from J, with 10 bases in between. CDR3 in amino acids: CASSQLDRAYEQYF. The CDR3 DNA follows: TGTGCCAGCAGCCAACTGGACAGAGCCTACGAGCAGTACTTC.

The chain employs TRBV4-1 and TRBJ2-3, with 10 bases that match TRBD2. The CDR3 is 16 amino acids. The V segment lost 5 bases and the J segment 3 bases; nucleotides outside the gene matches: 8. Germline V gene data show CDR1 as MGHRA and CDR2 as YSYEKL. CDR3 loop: CASSFAPAGGTDTQYF. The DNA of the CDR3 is TGCGCCAGCAGCTTCGCTCCAGCGGGAGGGACAGATACGCAGTATTTT.

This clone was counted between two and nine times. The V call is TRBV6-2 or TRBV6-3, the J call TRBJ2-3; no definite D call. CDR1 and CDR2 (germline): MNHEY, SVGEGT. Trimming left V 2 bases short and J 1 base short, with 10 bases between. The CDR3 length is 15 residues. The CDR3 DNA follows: TGTGCCAGCAGTTACCCGAGCCGAGGCACAGATACGCAGTATTTT. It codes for CASSYPSRGTDTQYF.

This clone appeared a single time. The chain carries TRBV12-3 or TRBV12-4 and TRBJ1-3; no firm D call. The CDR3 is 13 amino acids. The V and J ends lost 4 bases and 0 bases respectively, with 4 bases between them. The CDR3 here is CASSSSSGNTIYF. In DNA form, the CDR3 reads TGTGCCAGCAGTTCTTCCTCTGGAAACACCATATATTTT.

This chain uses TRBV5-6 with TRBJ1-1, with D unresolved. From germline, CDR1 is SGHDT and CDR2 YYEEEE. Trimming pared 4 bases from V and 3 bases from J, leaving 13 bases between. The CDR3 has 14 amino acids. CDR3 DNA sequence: TGTGCCAGCAGCACAGCCTCCTTATACACTGAAGCTTTCTTT. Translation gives CASSTASLYTEAFF.

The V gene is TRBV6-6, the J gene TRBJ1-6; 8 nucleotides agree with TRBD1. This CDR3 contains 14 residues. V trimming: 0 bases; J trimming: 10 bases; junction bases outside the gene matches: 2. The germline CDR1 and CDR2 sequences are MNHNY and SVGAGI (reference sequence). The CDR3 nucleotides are TGTGCCAGCAGTTACTCGACAGGGGTATCACCCCTCCACTTT. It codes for CASSYSTGVSPLHF.

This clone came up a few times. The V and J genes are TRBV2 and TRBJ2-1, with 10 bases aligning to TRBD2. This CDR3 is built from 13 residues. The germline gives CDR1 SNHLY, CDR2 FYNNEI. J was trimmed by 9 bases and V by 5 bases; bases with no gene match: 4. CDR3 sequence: CASSSTSGIEQFF. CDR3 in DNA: TGTGCCAGCAGTTCAACTAGCGGGATTGAGCAGTTCTTC.

CDR3 loop: CATSDPGTGGEKLFF. As DNA, the CDR3 is TGTGCCACCAGTGACCCCGGGACAGGGGGGGAAAAACTGTTTTTT. The chain is built from TRBV24-1 and TRBJ1-4; the match to TRBD1 covers 11 bases. The CDR3 consists of 15 residues. J gave up 8 bases and V 4 bases, and 5 bases lay outside the gene matches. Germline CDR1 and CDR2: KGHDR and SFDVKD.

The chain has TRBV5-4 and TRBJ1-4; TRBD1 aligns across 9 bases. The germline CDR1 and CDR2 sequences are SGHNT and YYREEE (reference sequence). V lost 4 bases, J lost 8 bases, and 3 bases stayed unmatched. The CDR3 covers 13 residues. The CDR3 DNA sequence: TGTGCCAGCAGCATAGGACAGGGGGAAAAACTGTTTTTT. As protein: CASSIGQGEKLFF.

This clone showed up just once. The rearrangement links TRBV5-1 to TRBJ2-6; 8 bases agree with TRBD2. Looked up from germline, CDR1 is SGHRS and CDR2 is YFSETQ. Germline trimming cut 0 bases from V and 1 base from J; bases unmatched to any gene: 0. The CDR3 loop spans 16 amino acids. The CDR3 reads CASSLGGGSGANVLTF. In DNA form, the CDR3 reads TGCGCCAGCAGCTTGGGCGGGGGGTCTGGGGCCAACGTCCTGACTTTC.

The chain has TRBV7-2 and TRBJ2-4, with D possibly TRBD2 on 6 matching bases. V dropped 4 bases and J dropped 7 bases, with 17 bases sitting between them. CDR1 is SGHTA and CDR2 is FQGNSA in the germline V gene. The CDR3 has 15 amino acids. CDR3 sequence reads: CASSSPGLPGNIQYF. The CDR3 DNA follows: TGTGCCAGCAGCTCACCGGGACTCCCGGGGAACATTCAGTACTTC.

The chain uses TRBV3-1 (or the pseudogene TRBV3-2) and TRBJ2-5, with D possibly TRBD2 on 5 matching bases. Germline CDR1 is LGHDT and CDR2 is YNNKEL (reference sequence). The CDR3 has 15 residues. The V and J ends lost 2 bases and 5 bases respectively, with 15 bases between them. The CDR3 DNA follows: TGTGCCAGCAGCCAAAGCACTAGAGGCCTGGAGACCCAGTACTTC. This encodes CASSQSTRGLETQYF.

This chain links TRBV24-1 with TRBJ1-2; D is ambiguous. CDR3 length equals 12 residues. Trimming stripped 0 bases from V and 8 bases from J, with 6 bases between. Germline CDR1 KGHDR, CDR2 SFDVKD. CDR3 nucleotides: TGTGCCACCAGTGATTTGGTGGAGGGCTACACCTTC. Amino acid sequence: CATSDLVEGYTF.

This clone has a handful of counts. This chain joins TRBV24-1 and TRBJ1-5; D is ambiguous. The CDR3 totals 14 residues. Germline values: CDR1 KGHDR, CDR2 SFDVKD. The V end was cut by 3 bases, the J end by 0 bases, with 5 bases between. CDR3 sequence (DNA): TGTGCCACCAGTGATCGGTTTAGCAATCAGCCCCAGCATTTT. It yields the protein CATSDRFSNQPQHF.

The CDR3 coding sequence is TGTGCCAGCAGCGAAGACAGATATAATTCACCCCTCCACTTT. Its translation is CASSEDRYNSPLHF. The gene calls are TRBV11-2 and TRBJ1-6, with a tentative D call TRBD1 (5 bases). CDR1 is SGHAT, CDR2 FQNNGV, per germline. The CDR3 loop spans 14 amino acids. Trimming removed 5 bases at V and 4 bases at J, with 9 bases between.

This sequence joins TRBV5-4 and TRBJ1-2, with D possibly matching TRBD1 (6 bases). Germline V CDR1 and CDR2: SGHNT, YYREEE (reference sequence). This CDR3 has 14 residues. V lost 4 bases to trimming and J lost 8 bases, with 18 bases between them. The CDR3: CASSDRGGGYGYTF. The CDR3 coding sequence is TGTGCCAGCAGCGATCGAGGGGGTGGGTACGGCTACACCTTC. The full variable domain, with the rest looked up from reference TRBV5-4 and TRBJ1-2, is ETGVTQSPTHLIKTRGQQVTLRCSSQSGHNTVSWYQQALGQGPQFIFQYYREEENGRGNFPPRFSGLQFPNYSSELNVNALELDDSALYLCASSDRGGGYGYTFGSGTRLTVV.

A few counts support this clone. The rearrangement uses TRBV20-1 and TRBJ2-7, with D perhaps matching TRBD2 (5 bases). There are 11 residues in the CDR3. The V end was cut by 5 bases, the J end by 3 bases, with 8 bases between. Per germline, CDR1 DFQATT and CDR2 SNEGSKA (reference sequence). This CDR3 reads CSAARDYEQYF. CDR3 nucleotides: TGCAGTGCTGCCCGGGACTACGAGCAGTACTTC.

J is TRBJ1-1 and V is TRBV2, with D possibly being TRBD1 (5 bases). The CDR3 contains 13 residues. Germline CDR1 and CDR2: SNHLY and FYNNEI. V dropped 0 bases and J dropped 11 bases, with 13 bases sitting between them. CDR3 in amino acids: CASSEARGVVAFF. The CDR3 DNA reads TGTGCCAGCAGTGAAGCTAGGGGTGTAGTGGCTTTCTTT.

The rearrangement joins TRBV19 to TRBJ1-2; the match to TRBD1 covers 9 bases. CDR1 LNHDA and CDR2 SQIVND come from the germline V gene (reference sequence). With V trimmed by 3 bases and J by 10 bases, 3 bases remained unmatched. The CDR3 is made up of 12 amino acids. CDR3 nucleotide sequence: TGTGCCAGTAGTATCGGGACAGGGAACTACACCTTC. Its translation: CASSIGTGNYTF.

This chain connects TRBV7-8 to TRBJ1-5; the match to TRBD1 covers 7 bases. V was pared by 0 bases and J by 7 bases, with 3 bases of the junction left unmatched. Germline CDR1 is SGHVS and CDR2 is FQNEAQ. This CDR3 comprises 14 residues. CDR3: CASSLAARGQPQHF. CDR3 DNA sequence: TGTGCCAGCAGCTTAGCCGCCAGGGGGCAGCCCCAGCATTTT.

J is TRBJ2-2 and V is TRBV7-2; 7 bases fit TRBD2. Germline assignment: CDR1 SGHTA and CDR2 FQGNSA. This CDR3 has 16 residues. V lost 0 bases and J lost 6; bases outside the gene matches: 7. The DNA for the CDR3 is TGTGCCAGCAGCTTAGCCCCCGTGGGAGGGCCCGGGGAGCTGTTTTTT. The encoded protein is CASSLAPVGGPGELFF.

In DNA, the CDR3 is TGTGCCTGGAGTGTACTTCGGGGGGCTGGTTCGGAGACCCAGTACTTC. Amino acids: CAWSVLRGAGSETQYF. The chain links TRBV30 to TRBJ2-5, with D possibly TRBD2 on 7 matching bases. The CDR3 covers 16 residues. Germline assignment: CDR1 GTSNPN and CDR2 SVGIG (reference sequence). V was shortened by 0 bases and J by 5 bases, with 19 bases between the two germline ends.

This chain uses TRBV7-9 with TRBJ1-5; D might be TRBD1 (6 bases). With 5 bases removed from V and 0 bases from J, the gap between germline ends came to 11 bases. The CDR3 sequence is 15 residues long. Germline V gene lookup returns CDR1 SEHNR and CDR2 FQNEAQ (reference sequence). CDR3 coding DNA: TGTGCCAGCAGCCCCAGGGGAGATAGCAATCAGCCCCAGCATTTT. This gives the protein CASSPRGDSNQPQHF. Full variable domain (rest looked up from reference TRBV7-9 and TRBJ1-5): DTGVSQNPRHKITKRGQNVTFRCDPISEHNRLYWYRQTLGQGPEFLTYFQNEAQLEKSRLLSDRFSAERPKGSFSTLEIQRTEQGDSAMYLCASSPRGDSNQPQHFGDGTRLSIL.

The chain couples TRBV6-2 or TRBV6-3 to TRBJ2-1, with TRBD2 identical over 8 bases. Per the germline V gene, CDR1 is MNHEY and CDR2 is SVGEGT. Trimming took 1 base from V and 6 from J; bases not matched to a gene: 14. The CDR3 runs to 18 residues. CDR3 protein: CASSYLIGRGQWANEQFF. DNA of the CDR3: TGTGCCAGCAGTTACTTGATCGGGAGGGGTCAATGGGCCAATGAGCAGTTCTTC.

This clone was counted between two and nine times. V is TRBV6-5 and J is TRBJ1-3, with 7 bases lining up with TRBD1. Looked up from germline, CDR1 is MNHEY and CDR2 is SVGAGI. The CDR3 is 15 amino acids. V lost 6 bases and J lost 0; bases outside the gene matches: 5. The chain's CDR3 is CASSYGTASGNTIYF. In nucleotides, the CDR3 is TGTGCCAGCAGCTACGGGACAGCCTCTGGAAACACCATATATTTT.

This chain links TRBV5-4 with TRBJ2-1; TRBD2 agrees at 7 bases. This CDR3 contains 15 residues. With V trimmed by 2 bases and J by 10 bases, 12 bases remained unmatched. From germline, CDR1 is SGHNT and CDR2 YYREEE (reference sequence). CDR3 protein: CASSFGLAVQTEQFF. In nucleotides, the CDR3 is TGTGCCAGCAGCTTTGGGCTAGCGGTCCAAACGGAGCAGTTCTTC.

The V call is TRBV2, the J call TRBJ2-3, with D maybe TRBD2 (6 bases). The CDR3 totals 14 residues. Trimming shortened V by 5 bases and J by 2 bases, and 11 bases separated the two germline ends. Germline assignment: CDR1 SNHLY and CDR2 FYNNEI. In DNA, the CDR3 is TGTGCCAGCAGTCCGGGACTTACCACAGATACGCAGTATTTT. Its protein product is CASSPGLTTDTQYF.

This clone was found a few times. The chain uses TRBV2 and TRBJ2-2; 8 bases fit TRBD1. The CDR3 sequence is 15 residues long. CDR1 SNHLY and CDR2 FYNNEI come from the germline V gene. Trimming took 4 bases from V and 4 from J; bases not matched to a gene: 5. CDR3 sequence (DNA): TGTGCCAGCAGTGCGAGGACAGGGCGCACCGGGGAGCTGTTTTTT. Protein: CASSARTGRTGELFF.

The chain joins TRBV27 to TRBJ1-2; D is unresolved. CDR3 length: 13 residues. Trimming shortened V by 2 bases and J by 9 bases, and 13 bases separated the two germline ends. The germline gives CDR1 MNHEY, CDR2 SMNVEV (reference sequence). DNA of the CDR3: TGTGCCAGCAGTTTACGGTGGGAGGGTAGCTACACCTTC. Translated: CASSLRWEGSYTF.

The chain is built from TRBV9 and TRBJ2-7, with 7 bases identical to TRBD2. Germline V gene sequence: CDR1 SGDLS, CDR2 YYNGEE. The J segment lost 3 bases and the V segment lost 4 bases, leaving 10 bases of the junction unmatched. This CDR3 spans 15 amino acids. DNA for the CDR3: TGTGCCAGCAGCCTTCGCTCGACTAGCAGCTACGAGCAGTACTTC. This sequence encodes CASSLRSTSSYEQYF.